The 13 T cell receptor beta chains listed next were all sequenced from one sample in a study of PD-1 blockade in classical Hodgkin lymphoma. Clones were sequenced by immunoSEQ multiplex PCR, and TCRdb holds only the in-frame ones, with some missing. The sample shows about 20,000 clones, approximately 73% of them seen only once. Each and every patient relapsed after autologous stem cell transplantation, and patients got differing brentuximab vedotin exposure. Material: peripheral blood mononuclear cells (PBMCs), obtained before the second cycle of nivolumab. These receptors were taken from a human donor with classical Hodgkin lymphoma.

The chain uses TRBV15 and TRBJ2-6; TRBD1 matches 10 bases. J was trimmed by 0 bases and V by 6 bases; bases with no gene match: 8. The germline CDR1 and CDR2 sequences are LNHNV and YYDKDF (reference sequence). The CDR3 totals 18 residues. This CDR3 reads CATSAGQGFGSGANVLTF. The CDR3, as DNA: TGTGCCACCAGTGCGGGACAGGGGTTTGGCTCTGGGGCCAACGTCCTGACTTTC. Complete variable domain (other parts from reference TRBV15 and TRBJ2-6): DAMVIQNPRYQVTQFGKPVTLSCSQTLNHNVMYWYQQKSSQAPKLLFHYYDKDFNNEADTPDNFQSRRPNTSFCFLDIRSPGLGDTAMYLCATSAGQGFGSGANVLTFGAGSRLTVL.

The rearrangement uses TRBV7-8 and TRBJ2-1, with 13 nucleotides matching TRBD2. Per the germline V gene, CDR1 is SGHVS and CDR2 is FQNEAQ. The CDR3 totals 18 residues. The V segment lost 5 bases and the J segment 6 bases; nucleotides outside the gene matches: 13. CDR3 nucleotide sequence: TGTGCCAGCAGCGAGACTAGCGGGAGGATCGGATTAGGCAATGAGCAGTTCTTC. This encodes CASSETSGRIGLGNEQFF.

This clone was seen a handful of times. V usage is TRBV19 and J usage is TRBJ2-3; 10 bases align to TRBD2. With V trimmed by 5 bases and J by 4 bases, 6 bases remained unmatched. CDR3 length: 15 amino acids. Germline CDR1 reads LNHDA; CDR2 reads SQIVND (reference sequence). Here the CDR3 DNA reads TGTGCCAGTAGTCGGTCTAGCGGGAGTTCAGATACGCAGTATTTT. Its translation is CASSRSSGSSDTQYF.

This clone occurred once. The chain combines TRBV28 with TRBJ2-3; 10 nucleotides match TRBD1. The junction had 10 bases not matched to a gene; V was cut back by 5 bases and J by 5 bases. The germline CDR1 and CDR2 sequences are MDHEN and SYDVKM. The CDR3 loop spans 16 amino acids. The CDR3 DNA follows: TGTGCCAGCAGTCAAGGGACAGGGGTCCCCGGAGATACGCAGTATTTT. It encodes CASSQGTGVPGDTQYF. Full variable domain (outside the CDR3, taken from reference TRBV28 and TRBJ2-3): DVKVTQSSRYLVKRTGEKVFLECVQDMDHENMFWYRQDPGLGLRLIYFSYDVKMKEKGDIPEGYSVSREKKERFSLILESASTNQTSMYLCASSQGTGVPGDTQYFGPGTRLTVL.

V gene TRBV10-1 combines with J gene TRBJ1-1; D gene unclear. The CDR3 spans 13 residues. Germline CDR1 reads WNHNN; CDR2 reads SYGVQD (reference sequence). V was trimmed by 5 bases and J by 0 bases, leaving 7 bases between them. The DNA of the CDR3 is TGCGCCAGCAGTAAAGGTCTGAACACTGAAGCTTTCTTT. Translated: CASSKGLNTEAFF.

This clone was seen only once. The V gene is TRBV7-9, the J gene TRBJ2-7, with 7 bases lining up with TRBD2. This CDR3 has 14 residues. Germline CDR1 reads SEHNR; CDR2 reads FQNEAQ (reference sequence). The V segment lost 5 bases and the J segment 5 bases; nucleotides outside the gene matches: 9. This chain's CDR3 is CASSRGSGVNEQYF. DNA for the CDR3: TGTGCCAGCAGCCGCGGGAGCGGGGTTAACGAGCAGTACTTC.

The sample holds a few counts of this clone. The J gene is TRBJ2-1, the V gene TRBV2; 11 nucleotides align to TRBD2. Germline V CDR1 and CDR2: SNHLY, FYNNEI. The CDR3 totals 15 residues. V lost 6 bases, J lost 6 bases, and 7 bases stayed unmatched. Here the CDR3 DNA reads TGTGCCAGCAGCCGGGTTGGACTAGCGGGCAATGAGCAGTTCTTC. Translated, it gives CASSRVGLAGNEQFF.

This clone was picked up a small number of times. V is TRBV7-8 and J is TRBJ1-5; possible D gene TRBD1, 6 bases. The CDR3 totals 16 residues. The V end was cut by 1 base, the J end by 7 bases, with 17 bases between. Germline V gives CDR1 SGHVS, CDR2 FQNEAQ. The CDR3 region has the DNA TGTGCCAGCAGCTTAGTTGGAGGGGGGTTAGGGCAGCCCCAGCATTTT. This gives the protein CASSLVGGGLGQPQHF. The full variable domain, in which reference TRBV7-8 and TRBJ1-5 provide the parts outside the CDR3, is GAGVSQSPRYKVAKRGQDVALRCDPISGHVSLFWYQQALGQGPEFLTYFQNEAQLDKSGLPSDRFFAERPEGSVSTLKIQRTQQEDSAVYLCASSLVGGGLGQPQHFGDGTRLSIL.

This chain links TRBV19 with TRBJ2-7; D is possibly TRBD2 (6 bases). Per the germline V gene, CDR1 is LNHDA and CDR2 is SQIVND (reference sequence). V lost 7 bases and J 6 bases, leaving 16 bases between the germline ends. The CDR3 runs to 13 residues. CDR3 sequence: CASIGTGSAEQYF. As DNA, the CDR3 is TGTGCCAGTATTGGGACTGGAAGTGCCGAGCAGTACTTC.

DNA of the CDR3: TGTGCCAGCAGCTTGGAGGGCGCTAGCGGATACAATGAGCAGTTCTTC. Encoded protein: CASSLEGASGYNEQFF. The chain couples TRBV11-2 to TRBJ2-1, with 7 bases aligning to TRBD2. From germline, CDR1 is SGHAT and CDR2 FQNNGV. V dropped 3 bases and J dropped 4; count of bases not matched to a gene: 9. This CDR3 has 16 amino acids.

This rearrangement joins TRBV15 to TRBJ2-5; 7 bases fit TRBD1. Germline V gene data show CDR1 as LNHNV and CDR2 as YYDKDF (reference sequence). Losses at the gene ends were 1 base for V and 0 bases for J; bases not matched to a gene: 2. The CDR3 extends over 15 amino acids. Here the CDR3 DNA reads TGTGCCACCAGCAGAGGGGGGACAGACCAAGAGACCCAGTACTTC. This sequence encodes CATSRGGTDQETQYF.

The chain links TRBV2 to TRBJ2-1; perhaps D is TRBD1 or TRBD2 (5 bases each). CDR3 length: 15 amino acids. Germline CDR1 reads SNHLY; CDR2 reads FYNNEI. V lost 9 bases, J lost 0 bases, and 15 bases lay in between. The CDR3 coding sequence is TGTGCCAGTACCGCCGGGACGTCCTCCTACAATGAGCAGTTCTTC. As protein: CASTAGTSSYNEQFF. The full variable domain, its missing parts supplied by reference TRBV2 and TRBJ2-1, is EPEVTQTPSHQVTQMGQEVILRCVPISNHLYFYWYRQILGQKVEFLVSFYNNEISEKSEIFDDQFSVERPDGSNFTLKIRSTKLEDSAMYFCASTAGTSSYNEQFFGPGTRLTVL.

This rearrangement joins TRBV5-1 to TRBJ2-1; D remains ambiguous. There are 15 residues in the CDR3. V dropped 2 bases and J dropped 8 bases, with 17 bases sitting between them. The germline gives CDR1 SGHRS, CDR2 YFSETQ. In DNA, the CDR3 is TGCGCCAGCAGCTTATTAGCCTACGATGGGCATGAGCAGTTCTTC. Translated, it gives CASSLLAYDGHEQFF.